This is a list of T cell receptor beta chains from one sample in a study of glioma-infiltrating T cells. TCRdb re-derived calls from the multiplex PCR reads in MiXCR, one entry per CDR3 protein. The data contain around 140,000 distinct CDR3 sequences, roughly 43% of them singletons. The sequenced sample was glioma tissue, nonneoplastic brain tissue, or PBMCs (not recorded which). Source of these receptors: a human donor with low-grade glioma or glioblastoma, undergoing nonglioma brain surgery, or in good health (not recorded which). Each CDR3 is given with its conserved first and last residue. D genes are given only for firm matches. Clone sizes are given selectively: once, few, many, or a class where the clone is expanded.

-	TRBJ2-7	-	TRBV27	TGTGCCAGCAGTTTTTCCGGGTTTTCCTACGAGCAGTACTTC	CASSFSGFSYEQYF
TRBD2	TRBJ2-5	-	TRBV7-2	TGTGCCAGCAGCTTACGAGCGGGGGGAATGGAGACCCAGTACTTC	CASSLRAGGMETQYF
-	TRBJ2-5	-	TRBV20-1	TGCAGTGCCGAGAGGGGGGAGGGCCCGGAGACCCAGTACTTC	CSAERGEGPETQYF
-	TRBJ2-1	-	TRBV6-1	TGTGCCAGCAGTGAGTCCAGTCTCGACGTACGGGGCTGCAATGAGCAGTTCTTC	CASSESSLDVRGCNEQFF
-	TRBJ2-1	many	TRBV10-1	TGCGCCAGCAGTGTCCCGGGAAGTTACAATGAGCAGTTCTTC	CASSVPGSYNEQFF
TRBD2	TRBJ2-1	-	TRBV27	TGTGCCAGCAGCCAGCGGGAGCCCCCATTTGAGCAGTTCTTC	CASSQREPPFEQFF
-	TRBJ1-1	-	TRBV7-2	TGTGCCAGCAGCTTATGGGAGAACACTGAAGCTTTCTTT	CASSLWENTEAFF
TRBD2	TRBJ2-3	-	TRBV10-3	TGTGCCATCAGTCCGACTAGCGGGGGCACAGATACGCAGTATTTT	CAISPTSGGTDTQYF
-	TRBJ1-1	-	TRBV20-1	TGCAGTGCTAGTACAGTGAGCACTGAAGCTTTCTTT	CSASTVSTEAFF
TRBD1	TRBJ1-1	-	TRBV20-1	TGCAAAACAGGGGGCGGATTCACTGAAGCTTTCTTT	CKTGGGFTEAFF
-	TRBJ2-3	-	TRBV6-2/TRBV6-3	TGTGCCAGCAAGTGGGAGTACAGTACAGATACGCAGTATTTT	CASKWEYSTDTQYF
TRBD1	TRBJ1-4	-	TRBV6-2/TRBV6-3	TGTGCCAGCAGTCGAACAGGGGGCAAAACTGAAAAACTGTTTTTT	CASSRTGGKTEKLFF
TRBD2	TRBJ2-3	few	TRBV6-6	TGTGCCAGCAGTTACCGGAGCGGGGCTGGTACAGATACGCAGTATTTT	CASSYRSGAGTDTQYF
TRBD2	TRBJ2-3	-	TRBV10-1	TGCGCCAGCAGTGATGCGTTAGCGGGACTCGTGTATTTT	CASSDALAGLVYF
-	TRBJ1-2	-	TRBV7-9	TGTGCCAGCAGCCACCAGACGGAGGACTATGGCTACACCTTC	CASSHQTEDYGYTF
-	TRBJ2-5	-	TRBV4-3	TGCGCCAGCAGCCGATTAGGGAACTCCGGGACCCAGTACTTC	CASSRLGNSGTQYF
-	TRBJ1-1	-	TRBV19	TGTGCCAGTAGTAGAAACAGGATGGACACTGAAGCTTTCTTT	CASSRNRMDTEAFF
-	TRBJ2-5	-	TRBV6-2/TRBV6-3	TGTGCCAGCAGTTACTCCCCGGGACTTCAAGAGACCCAGTACTTC	CASSYSPGLQETQYF
-	TRBJ1-5	-	TRBV4-1	TGCGCCAGCAGCCAAAGGGCAGGTAGCAATCAGCCCCAGCATTTT	CASSQRAGSNQPQHF
-	TRBJ2-2	few	TRBV27	TGTGCCAGCAGTTTCGGCCAGGGTTACACCGGAGAGCTGTTTTTT	CASSFGQGYTGELFF
TRBD2	TRBJ2-1	-	TRBV6-6	TGTGCCAGCAGTTACTCGATTTTGGGGAGGGATGAGCAGTTCTTC	CASSYSILGRDEQFF
-	TRBJ2-5	many	TRBV28	TGTGCCAGCAGTGTCCCGGCGTTAGAGACCCAGTACTTC	CASSVPALETQYF
-	TRBJ1-1	-	TRBV4-3	TGCGCCAGCAGCCAAGAGTGGGGAGAAGATAACACTGAAGCTTTCTTT	CASSQEWGEDNTEAFF
-	TRBJ1-1	-	TRBV7-2	TGTACCAGCAGCCCTGGGGGTGCGCGGACTGAAGCTTTCTTT	CTSSPGGARTEAFF
TRBD2	TRBJ2-7	-	TRBV20-1	TGCAGTGCTAGAGGTCTTGCGGGAGGGGACGAGCAGTACTTC	CSARGLAGGDEQYF
-	TRBJ2-7	-	TRBV15	TGTGCCACCAGCAGAGATAGAGTGAGCCGTAGGTGGGAGTTCAACTACGAGCAGTACTTC	CATSRDRVSRRWEFNYEQYF
TRBD2	TRBJ2-3	-	TRBV6-1	TGTGCCAGCAGTACCGGACTAGCGGGGGGGCCAGATACGCAGTATTTT	CASSTGLAGGPDTQYF
TRBD1	TRBJ1-4	-	TRBV12-3/TRBV12-4	TGTGCCAGCAGTTTAGCGCAGGGGGCCAGTGAAAAACTGTTTTTT	CASSLAQGASEKLFF
TRBD2	TRBJ2-1	few	TRBV7-2	TGTGCCAGCAGCTTCGCGGATGGACTAGTAATTTTCGGTGAGCAGTTCTTC	CASSFADGLVIFGEQFF
TRBD1	TRBJ1-3	many	TRBV6-6	TGTGCCAGCAGTTACCGGACGCCGAACAGGGGCATTGGAAACACCATATATTTT	CASSYRTPNRGIGNTIYF
TRBD2	TRBJ2-3	-	TRBV20-1	TGCAGTGCTAGAGGGCTAGCGGGATCTAGCACAGATACGCAGTATTTT	CSARGLAGSSTDTQYF
-	TRBJ1-2	-	TRBV6-1	TGTGCCAGCAGTGAAGAGGTGGCAGGTGGTAAATATGGCTACACCTTC	CASSEEVAGGKYGYTF
TRBD1	TRBJ2-7	-	TRBV28	TGTGCCAGCAGTACCCCAGGACAGGGGGCAGACGAGCAGTACTTC	CASSTPGQGADEQYF
-	TRBJ1-4	-	TRBV2	TGTGCCAGCCTTCCGACAAGGGTCAGCGAAAAACTGTTTTTT	CASLPTRVSEKLFF
-	TRBJ1-3	-	TRBV3-1	TGTGCCAGCAGCCAGCGGGCCCTCGGTAACACCATATATTTT	CASSQRALGNTIYF
-	TRBJ2-1	once	TRBV28	TGTGCCACCCTTCCGAAGGGTAACAATGAGCAGTTCTTC	CATLPKGNNEQFF